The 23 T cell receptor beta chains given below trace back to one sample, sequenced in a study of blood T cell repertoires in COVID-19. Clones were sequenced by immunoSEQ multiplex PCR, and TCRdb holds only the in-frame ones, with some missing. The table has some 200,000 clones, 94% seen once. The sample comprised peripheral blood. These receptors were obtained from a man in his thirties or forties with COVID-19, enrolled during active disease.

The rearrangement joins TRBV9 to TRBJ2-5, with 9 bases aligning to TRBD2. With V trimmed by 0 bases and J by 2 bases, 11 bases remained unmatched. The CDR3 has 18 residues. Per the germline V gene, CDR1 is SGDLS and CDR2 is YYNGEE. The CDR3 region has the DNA TGTGCCAGCAGCGTAGCGTCGTCGGCTAGCGGGGTTCAAGAGACCCAGTACTTC. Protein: CASSVASSASGVQETQYF.

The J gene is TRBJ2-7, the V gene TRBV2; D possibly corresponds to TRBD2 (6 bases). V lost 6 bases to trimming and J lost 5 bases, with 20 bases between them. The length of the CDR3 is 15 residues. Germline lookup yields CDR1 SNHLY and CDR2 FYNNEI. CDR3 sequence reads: CASRAGLRRGDEQYF. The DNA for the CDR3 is TGTGCCAGCAGAGCGGGTTTACGGCGGGGCGACGAGCAGTACTTC.

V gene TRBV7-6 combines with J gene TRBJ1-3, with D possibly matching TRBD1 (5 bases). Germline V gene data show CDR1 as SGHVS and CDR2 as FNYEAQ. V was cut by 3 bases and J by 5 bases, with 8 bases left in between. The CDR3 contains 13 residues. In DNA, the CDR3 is TGTGCCAGCAGCTTGGAGGGGCGAAACACCATATATTTT. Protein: CASSLEGRNTIYF.

The CDR3, as DNA: TGTGCCAGCAGCCAAGTACTAGCGACGGATCTAACGCAGTATTTT. This encodes CASSQVLATDLTQYF. The chain has TRBV4-2 and TRBJ2-3; TRBD2 matches at 7 bases. This CDR3 is 15 amino acids long. V was pared by 1 base and J by 9 bases, with 10 bases of the junction left unmatched. Germline assignment: CDR1 LGHNA and CDR2 YNFKEQ.

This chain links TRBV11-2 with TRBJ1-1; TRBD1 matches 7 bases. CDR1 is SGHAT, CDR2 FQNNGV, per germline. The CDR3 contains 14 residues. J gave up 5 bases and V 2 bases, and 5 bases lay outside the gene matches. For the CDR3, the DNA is TGTGCCAGCAGCTTACTTGGACAGGCTACTGAAGCTTTCTTT. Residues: CASSLLGQATEAFF.

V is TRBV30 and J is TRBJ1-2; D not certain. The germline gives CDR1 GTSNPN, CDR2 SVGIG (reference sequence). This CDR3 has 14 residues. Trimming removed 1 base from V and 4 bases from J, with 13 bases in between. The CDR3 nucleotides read TGTGCCTGGAGTGACCCCGGGAGCCCCTATGGCTACACCTTC. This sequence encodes CAWSDPGSPYGYTF.

CDR3 in amino acids: CASLGTGGTGELFF. CDR3 nucleotides: TGTGCCAGCCTTGGGACAGGGGGCACCGGGGAGCTGTTTTTT. The chain employs TRBV6-5 and TRBJ2-2; 11 bases are a match to TRBD1. This CDR3 spans 14 amino acids. Germline trimming cut 8 bases from V and 4 bases from J; bases unmatched to any gene: 3. CDR1 and CDR2 from the germline V gene are MNHEY and SVGAGI.

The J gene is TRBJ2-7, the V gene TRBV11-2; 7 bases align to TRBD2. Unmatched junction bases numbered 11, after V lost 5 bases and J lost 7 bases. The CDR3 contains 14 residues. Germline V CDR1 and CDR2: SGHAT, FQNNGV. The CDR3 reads CASSDPARGIEQYF. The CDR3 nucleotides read TGTGCCAGCAGCGACCCAGCGCGGGGGATAGAGCAGTACTTC.

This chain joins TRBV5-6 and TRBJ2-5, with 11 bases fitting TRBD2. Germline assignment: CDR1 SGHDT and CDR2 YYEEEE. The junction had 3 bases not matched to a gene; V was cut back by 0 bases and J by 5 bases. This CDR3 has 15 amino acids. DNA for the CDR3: TGTGCCAGCAGCTTGGATTCTAGCGGGGGGGAGACCCAGTACTTC. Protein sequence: CASSLDSSGGETQYF.

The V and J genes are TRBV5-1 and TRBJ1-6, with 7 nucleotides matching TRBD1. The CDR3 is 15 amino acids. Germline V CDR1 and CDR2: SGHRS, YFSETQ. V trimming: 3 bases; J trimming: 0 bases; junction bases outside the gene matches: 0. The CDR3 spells CASSSGGSYNSPLHF. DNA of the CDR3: TGCGCCAGCAGCTCAGGGGGCTCCTATAATTCACCCCTCCACTTT.

Here the CDR3 reads CASRRGGHEQYF. CDR3 sequence (DNA): TGTGCCAGCAGGAGGGGGGGCCACGAGCAGTACTTC. V is TRBV28 and J is TRBJ2-7, with D possibly matching TRBD2 (7 bases). The germline V gene encodes CDR1 MDHEN and CDR2 SYDVKM. The CDR3 has 12 amino acids. V lost 6 bases and J lost 5, with 11 bases in between. Looking up the rest from reference TRBV28 and TRBJ2-7 gives the full variable domain: DVKVTQSSRYLVKRTGEKVFLECVQDMDHENMFWYRQDPGLGLRLIYFSYDVKMKEKGDIPEGYSVSREKKERFSLILESASTNQTSMYLCASRRGGHEQYFGPGTRLTVT.

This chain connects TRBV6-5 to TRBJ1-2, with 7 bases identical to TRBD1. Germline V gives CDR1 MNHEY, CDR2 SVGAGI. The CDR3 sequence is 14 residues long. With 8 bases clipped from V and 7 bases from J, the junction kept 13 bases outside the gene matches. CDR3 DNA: TGTGCCAGCGGAAACAGGGGTGGGTTATCTGGCTACACCTTC. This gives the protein CASGNRGGLSGYTF.

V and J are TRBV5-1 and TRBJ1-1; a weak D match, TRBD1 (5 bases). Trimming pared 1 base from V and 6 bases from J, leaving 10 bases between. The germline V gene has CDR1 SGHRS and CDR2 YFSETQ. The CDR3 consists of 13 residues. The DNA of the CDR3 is TGCGCCAGCAGCTTGTCAGGGTTCCCTGAAGCTTTCTTT. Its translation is CASSLSGFPEAFF. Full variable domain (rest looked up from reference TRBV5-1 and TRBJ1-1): KAGVTQTPRYLIKTRGQQVTLSCSPISGHRSVSWYQQTPGQGLQFLFEYFSETQRNKGNFPGRFSGRQFSNSRSEMNVSTLELGDSALYLCASSLSGFPEAFFGQGTRLTVV.

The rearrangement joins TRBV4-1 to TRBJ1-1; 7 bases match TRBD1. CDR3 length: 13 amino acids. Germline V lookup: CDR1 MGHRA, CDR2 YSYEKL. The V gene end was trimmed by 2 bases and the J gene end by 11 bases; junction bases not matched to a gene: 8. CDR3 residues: CASSQLVGTAAFF. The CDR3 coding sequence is TGCGCCAGCAGCCAACTCGTAGGGACAGCCGCTTTCTTT.

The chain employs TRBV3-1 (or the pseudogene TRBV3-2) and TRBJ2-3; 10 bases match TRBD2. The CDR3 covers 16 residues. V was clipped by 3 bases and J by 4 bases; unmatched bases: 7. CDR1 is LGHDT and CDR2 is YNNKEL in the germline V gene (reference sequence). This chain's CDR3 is CASSHQRGGVADTQYF. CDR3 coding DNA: TGTGCCAGCAGCCACCAGCGGGGGGGCGTCGCAGATACGCAGTATTTT.

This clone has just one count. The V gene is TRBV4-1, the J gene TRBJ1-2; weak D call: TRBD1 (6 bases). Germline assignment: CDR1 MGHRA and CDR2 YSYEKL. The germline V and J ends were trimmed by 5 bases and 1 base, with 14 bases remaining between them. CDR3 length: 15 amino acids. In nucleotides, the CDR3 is TGCGCCAGCAGCGGCGGACAGAAATTTAACTATGGCTACACCTTC. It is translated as CASSGGQKFNYGYTF.

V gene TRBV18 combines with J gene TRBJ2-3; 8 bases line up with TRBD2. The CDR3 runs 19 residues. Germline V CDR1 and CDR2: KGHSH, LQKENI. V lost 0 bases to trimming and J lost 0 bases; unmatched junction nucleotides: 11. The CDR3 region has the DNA TGTGCCAGCTCACCACCGGGTCTAGCGGGTTTGACTAGCACAGATACGCAGTATTTT. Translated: CASSPPGLAGLTSTDTQYF.

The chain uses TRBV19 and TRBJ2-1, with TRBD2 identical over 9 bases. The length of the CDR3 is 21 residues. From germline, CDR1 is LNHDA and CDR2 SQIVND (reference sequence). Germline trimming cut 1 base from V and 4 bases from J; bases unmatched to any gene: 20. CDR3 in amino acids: CASSIGFRLAVSPSEYNEQFF. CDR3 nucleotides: TGTGCCAGTAGTATAGGTTTCCGACTAGCGGTCTCACCGAGCGAATACAATGAGCAGTTCTTC.

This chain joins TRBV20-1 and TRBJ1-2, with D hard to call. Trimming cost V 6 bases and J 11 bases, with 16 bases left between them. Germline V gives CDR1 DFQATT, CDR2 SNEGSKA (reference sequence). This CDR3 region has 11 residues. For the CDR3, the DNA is TGCAGTGCCAGCGGGCACTCGGGGTACACCTTC. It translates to CSASGHSGYTF.

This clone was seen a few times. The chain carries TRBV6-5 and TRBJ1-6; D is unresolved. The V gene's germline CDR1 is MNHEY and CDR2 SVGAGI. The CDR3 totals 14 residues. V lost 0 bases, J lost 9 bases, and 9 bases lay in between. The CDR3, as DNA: TGTGCCAGCAGTTACTCAGGAACGGGTTCACCCCTCCACTTT. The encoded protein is CASSYSGTGSPLHF.

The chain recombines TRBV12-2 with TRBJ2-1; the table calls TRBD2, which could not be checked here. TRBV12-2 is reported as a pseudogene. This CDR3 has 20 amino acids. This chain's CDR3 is CASRLVTRLAGSSSYNEQFF. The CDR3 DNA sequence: TGTGCAAGTCGCTTAGTAACCCGACTAGCGGGGTCGAGCTCCTACAATGAGCAGTTCTTC.

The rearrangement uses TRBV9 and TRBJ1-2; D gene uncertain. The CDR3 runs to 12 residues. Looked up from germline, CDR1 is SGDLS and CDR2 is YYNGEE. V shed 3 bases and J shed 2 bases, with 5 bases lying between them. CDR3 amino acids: CASSARNYGYTF. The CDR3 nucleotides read TGTGCCAGCAGCGCCAGAAACTATGGCTACACCTTC.

In DNA form, the CDR3 reads TGTGCCAGCAGTTCAGGGGGGAACACCATATATTTT. This gives the protein CASSSGGNTIYF. The V and J genes are TRBV12-3 or TRBV12-4 and TRBJ1-3, with 7 bases that match TRBD1. Trimming removed 4 bases from V and 7 bases from J; junction bases left unmatched: 1. This CDR3 contains 12 residues.